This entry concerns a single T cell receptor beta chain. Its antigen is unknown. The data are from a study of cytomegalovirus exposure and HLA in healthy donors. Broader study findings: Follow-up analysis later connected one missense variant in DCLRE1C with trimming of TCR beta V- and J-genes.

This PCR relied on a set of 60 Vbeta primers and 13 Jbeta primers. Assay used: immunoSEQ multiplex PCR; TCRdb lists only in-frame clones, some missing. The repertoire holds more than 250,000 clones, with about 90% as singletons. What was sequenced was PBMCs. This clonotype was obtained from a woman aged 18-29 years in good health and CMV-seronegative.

The CDR3 loop is CASSVGSGAEAFF. CDR3 nucleotide sequence: TGTGCCAGCAGCGTAGGGTCGGGGGCTGAAGCTTTCTTT. This sequence joins TRBV9 and TRBJ1-1; a possible D gene is TRBD1 (5 bases). The CDR3 is 13 residues long. Trimming took 0 bases from V and 6 from J, leaving 9 bases between them. CDR1 is SGDLS and CDR2 is YYNGEE in the germline V gene.